This T cell receptor (beta chain) was captured in a study of blood T cell repertoires in COVID-19. Only in-frame clones appear in the TCRdb table, and some are missing; sequencing was by immunoSEQ multiplex PCR. This sample has around 80,000 clones, with under 80% found just once. Germline-derived CDR1 and CDR2 are MGHRA and YSYEKL. The trim removed 0 bases at V and 0 bases at J, leaving 2 bases unmatched. The CDR3 consists of 17 residues. Material for sequencing was peripheral blood. The clonotype was recovered from an elderly woman with active or convalescent COVID-19. The rearrangement joins TRBV4-1 to TRBJ1-3, with 10 bases that match TRBD1. The CDR3 nucleotides read TGCGCCAGCAGCCAAGAGACAGGGGGCGCCTCTGGAAACACCATATATTTT. Amino acid sequence: CASSQETGGASGNTIYF.